This TCR beta chain was profiled in a study of T-cell reconstitution after alpha-beta-depleted transplantation in children. Study-level findings and limits: The authors attributed T-cell counts and diversity one year after transplant mostly to newly produced T cells. Reports say that about two months after transplant, the alpha-beta T cells came out of several hundred graft clones that had expanded. TCRbeta diversity was high at day 60 in some patients (a result of surviving recipient T cells and thymic progenitors).

Germline V lookup: CDR1 SNHLY, CDR2 FYNNEI. Between the trimmed V and J ends, which lost 7 bases and 5 bases, there was a span of 14 bases. CDR3 length: 14 residues. It was with unique molecular identifiers that the TCRbeta library was prepared. Using its own MiXCR run on the PCR reads, TCRdb lists one record per CDR3 protein. The repertoire holds about 350,000 distinct CDR3 sequences, with under 20% as singletons. Regarding this clonotype: What it binds is not known.

The sequencing here drew on PBMCs, mostly from graft donor cells, taken 360 days after TCRalphabeta/CD19-depleted stem cell transplant. This receptor was taken from a male patient aged 2 to 9 who had a stem cell transplant for acute lymphoblastic leukemia, so the T cells may come from the graft donor. The J gene is TRBJ2-2, the V gene TRBV2; TRBD2 might be the D (6 bases). This CDR3 reads CASTPEGLTGELFF. The CDR3 DNA reads TGTGCCAGCACCCCGGAGGGGCTTACCGGGGAGCTGTTTTTT.